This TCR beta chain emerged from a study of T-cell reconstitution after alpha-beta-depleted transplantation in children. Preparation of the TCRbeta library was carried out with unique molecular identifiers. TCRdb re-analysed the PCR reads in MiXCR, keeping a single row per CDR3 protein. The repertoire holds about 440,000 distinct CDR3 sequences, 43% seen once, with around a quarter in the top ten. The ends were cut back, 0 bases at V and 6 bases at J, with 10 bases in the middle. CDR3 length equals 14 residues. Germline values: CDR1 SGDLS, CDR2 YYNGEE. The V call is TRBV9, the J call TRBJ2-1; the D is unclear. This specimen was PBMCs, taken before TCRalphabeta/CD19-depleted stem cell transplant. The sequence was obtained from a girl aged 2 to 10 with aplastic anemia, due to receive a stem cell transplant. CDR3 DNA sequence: TGTGCCAGCAGCGTAGACGGAGAAGCCAATGAGCAGTTCTTC. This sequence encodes CASSVDGEANEQFF.